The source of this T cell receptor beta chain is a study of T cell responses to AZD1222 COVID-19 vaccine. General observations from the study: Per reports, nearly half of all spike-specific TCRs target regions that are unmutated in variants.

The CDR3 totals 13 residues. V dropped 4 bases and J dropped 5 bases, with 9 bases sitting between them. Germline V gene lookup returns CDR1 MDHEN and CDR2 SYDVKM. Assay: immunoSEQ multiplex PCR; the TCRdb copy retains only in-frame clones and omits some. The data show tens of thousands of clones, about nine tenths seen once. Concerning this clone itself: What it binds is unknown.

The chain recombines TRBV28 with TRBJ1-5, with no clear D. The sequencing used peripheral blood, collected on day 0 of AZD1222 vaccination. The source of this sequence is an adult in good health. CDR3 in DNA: TGTGCCAGCAGTTCCGGGATCCATCAGCCCCAGCATTTT. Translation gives CASSSGIHQPQHF.